Each of the 15 T cell receptor beta chains below was sequenced from the same sample in a study of post-analysis software for immune sequencing data. TCR beta libraries were prepared from cDNA with unique molecular identifiers. TCRdb re-called the PCR reads through MiXCR, storing one row per CDR3 protein. Among 150,000 to 200,000 distinct CDR3 sequences listed, approximately 35% were seen once. This specimen consisted of blood, obtained after autologous hematopoietic stem cell transplantation. The receptor set was obtained from a girl aged 10-17 years with multiple sclerosis.

The chain is built from TRBV7-9 and TRBJ2-5; D may match TRBD1 or TRBD2 (5 bases each). V was pared by 0 bases and J by 11 bases, with 19 bases between. The CDR3 extends over 15 amino acids. Germline CDR1 SEHNR, CDR2 FQNEAQ (reference sequence). The CDR3 is CASSLAVGVPDEQYF. As DNA, the CDR3 is TGTGCCAGCAGCTTAGCGGTGGGGGTTCCGGATGAGCAGTACTTC. The variable domain in full, completed from reference TRBV7-9 and TRBJ2-5, reads DTGVSQNPRHKITKRGQNVTFRCDPISEHNRLYWYRQTLGQGPEFLTYFQNEAQLEKSRLLSDRFSAERPKGSFSTLEIQRTEQGDSAMYLCASSLAVGVPDEQYFGPGTRLLVL.

This rearrangement joins TRBV20-1 to TRBJ2-1; TRBD2 might be the D (5 bases). Trimming removed 1 base at V and 2 bases at J, with 12 bases between. Germline V gene lookup returns CDR1 DFQATT and CDR2 SNEGSKA (reference sequence). This CDR3 comprises 15 residues. CDR3 nucleotide sequence: TGCAGTGCTAGAGCCTGTGACGGGGCCTACAATGAGCAGTTCTTC. It yields the protein CSARACDGAYNEQFF.

This clonotype was detected a few times. The DNA for the CDR3 is TGTGCCAGCAGTTTAAGGGGTTACGGGTATGACGAGCAGTACTTC. As protein: CASSLRGYGYDEQYF. The J gene is TRBJ2-7, the V gene TRBV27; tentatively, D is TRBD1 (5 bases). The V end was cut by 2 bases, the J end by 5 bases, with 16 bases between. From germline, CDR1 is MNHEY and CDR2 SMNVEV (reference sequence). The CDR3 runs to 15 residues.

This clonotype has just a few counts. The chain links TRBV5-6 to TRBJ2-7, with no clear D. Trimming took off 0 bases at V and 1 base at J, with 8 bases between the two ends. Per the germline V gene, CDR1 is SGHDT and CDR2 is YYEEEE. The CDR3 runs 14 residues. CDR3 in DNA: TGTGCCAGCAGCTTGGTCGGTCAGTCCTACGAGCAGTACTTC. This sequence encodes CASSLVGQSYEQYF.

There are a few counts of this clonotype. The gene calls are TRBV12-3 or TRBV12-4 and TRBJ2-1; TRBD2 agrees at 7 bases. This CDR3 region has 17 residues. J gave up 2 bases and V 3 bases, and 10 bases lay outside the gene matches. CDR3: CASSLESSGITYNEQFF. Written as DNA, the CDR3 is TGTGCCAGCAGTTTGGAATCCAGCGGGATCACCTACAATGAGCAGTTCTTC.

The chain recombines TRBV27 with TRBJ1-5; D unresolved. V was clipped by 4 bases and J by 2 bases, with 12 bases between them. This CDR3 contains 15 residues. Germline V gene data show CDR1 as MNHEY and CDR2 as SMNVEV (reference sequence). The CDR3 region has the DNA TGTGCCAGCAGTTCGGGCCCTGGGGGCAATCAGCCCCAGCATTTT. This sequence encodes CASSSGPGGNQPQHF.

V and J are TRBV6-2 or TRBV6-3 and TRBJ2-1, with unresolved D. The germline gives CDR1 MNHEY, CDR2 SVGEGT. The V and J ends lost 5 bases and 5 bases respectively, with 19 bases between them. CDR3 length equals 16 residues. The CDR3 coding sequence is TGTGCCAGCAGTGGTCTAACGACCCAGATAAACAATGAGCAGTTCTTC. It translates to CASSGLTTQINNEQFF.

This clonotype has ten or more counts. The gene calls are TRBV29-1 and TRBJ2-7; tentatively, D is TRBD2 (7 bases). V was clipped by 4 bases and J by 3 bases, with 13 bases between them. The germline V gene has CDR1 SQVTM and CDR2 ANQGSEA. The CDR3 totals 13 residues. CDR3: CSVGGGEFYEQYF. In nucleotides, the CDR3 is TGCAGCGTTGGGGGGGGCGAATTCTACGAGCAGTACTTC.

Written as DNA, the CDR3 is TGTGCCAGCAGTTTATGGGGGCCGCCGGGCGAGCAGTACTTC. The encoded protein is CASSLWGPPGEQYF. This chain uses TRBV28 with TRBJ2-7; TRBD1 might be the D (5 bases). Germline V gives CDR1 MDHEN, CDR2 SYDVKM. This CDR3 has 14 amino acids. V dropped 0 bases and J dropped 6 bases, with 12 bases sitting between them.

This clonotype was detected only a few times. The chain couples TRBV5-5 to TRBJ2-7, with TRBD1 matching 8 bases. The length of the CDR3 is 15 residues. V trimming: 4 bases; J trimming: 2 bases; junction bases outside the gene matches: 8. Germline V gene lookup returns CDR1 SGHKS and CDR2 YYEKEE (reference sequence). Written as DNA, the CDR3 is TGTGCCAGCAGCGGGGGACAGGCCCCGGCCTACGAGCAGTACTTC. It codes for CASSGGQAPAYEQYF.

This clonotype was observed a few times. The chain joins TRBV5-6 to TRBJ2-1; possibly TRBD2 for D (6 bases). CDR1 and CDR2 from the germline V gene are SGHDT and YYEEEE. Trimming shortened V by 2 bases and J by 1 base, and 19 bases separated the two germline ends. This CDR3 spans 18 amino acids. The CDR3 loop is CASSFTGPGEVSYNEQFF. The CDR3, as DNA: TGTGCCAGCAGCTTCACGGGGCCGGGAGAGGTTTCCTACAATGAGCAGTTCTTC.

In its sample, this clonotype was seen a few times. The CDR3 coding sequence is TGCAGTGCTAGCGAATCTAGCGGGAGTTCTCGCGAGCAGTACTTC. This sequence encodes CSASESSGSSREQYF. This chain joins TRBV20-1 and TRBJ2-7; 10 bases fit TRBD2. CDR3 length: 15 residues. Trimming took 3 bases from V and 6 from J; bases not matched to a gene: 11. Germline values: CDR1 DFQATT, CDR2 SNEGSKA (reference sequence).

The chain combines TRBV29-1 with TRBJ2-7; no firm D call. CDR3 length equals 12 residues. Germline V gives CDR1 SQVTM, CDR2 ANQGSEA. The germline V and J ends were trimmed by 3 bases and 3 bases, with 9 bases remaining between them. CDR3 region: CSVEFPNYEQYF. The CDR3 DNA reads as TGCAGCGTTGAGTTCCCTAACTACGAGCAGTACTTC.

This clonotype appeared a few times. The V and J genes are TRBV6-1 and TRBJ2-5, with 7 nucleotides matching TRBD1. The J call is uncertain, as TRBJ2-7 better fits the DNA end. Germline V CDR1 and CDR2: MNHNS, SASEGT. This CDR3 has 15 amino acids. The CDR3 region is CASIITAGGTYEQYF. The CDR3 bases are TGTGCCAGCATAATCACCGCAGGGGGAACGTACGAGCAGTACTTC.

This clonotype is a singleton in its sample. The chain is built from TRBV2 and TRBJ1-1; D gene unclear. Germline CDR1 reads SNHLY; CDR2 reads FYNNEI. The CDR3 has 11 residues. Trimming removed 1 base at V and 9 bases at J, with 6 bases between. Here the CDR3 DNA reads TGTGCCAGCAGTGAAGTCAGTAAAGCTTTCTTT. As protein: CASSEVSKAFF.